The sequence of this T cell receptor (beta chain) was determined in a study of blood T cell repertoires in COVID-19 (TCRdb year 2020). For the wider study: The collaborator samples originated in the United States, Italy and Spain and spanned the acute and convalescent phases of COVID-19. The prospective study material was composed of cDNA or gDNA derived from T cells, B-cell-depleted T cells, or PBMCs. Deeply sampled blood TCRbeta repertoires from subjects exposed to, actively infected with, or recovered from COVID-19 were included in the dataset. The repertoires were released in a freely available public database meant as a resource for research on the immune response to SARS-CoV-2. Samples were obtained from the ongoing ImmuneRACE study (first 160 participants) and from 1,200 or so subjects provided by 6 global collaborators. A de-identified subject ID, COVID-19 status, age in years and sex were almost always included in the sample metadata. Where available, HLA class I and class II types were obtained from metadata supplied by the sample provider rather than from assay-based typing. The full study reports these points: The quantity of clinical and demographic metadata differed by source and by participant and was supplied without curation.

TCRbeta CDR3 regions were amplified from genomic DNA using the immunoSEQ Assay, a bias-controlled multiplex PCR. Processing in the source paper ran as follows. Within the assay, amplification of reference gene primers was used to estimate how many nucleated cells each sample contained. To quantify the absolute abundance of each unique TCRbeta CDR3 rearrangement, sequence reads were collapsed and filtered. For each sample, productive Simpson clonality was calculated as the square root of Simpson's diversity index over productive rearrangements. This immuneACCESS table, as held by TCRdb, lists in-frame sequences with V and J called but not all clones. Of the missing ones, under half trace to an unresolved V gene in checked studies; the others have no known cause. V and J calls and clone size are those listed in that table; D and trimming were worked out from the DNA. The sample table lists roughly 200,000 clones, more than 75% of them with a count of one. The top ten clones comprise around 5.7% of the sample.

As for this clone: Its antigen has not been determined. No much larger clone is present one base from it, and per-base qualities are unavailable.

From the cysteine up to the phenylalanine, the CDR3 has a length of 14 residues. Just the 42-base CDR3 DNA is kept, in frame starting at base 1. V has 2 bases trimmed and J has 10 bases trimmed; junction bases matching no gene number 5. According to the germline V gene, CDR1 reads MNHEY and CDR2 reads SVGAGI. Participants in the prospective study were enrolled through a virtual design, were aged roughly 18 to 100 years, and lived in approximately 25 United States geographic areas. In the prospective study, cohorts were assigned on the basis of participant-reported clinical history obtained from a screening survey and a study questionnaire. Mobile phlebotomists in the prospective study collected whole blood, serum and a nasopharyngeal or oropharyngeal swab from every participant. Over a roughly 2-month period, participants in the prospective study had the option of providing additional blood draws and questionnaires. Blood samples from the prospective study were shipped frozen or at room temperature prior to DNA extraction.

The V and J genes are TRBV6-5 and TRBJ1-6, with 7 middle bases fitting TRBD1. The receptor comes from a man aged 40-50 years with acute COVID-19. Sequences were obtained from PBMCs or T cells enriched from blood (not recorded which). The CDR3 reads CASSYDRVGSPLHF. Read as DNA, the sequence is TGTGCCAGCAGTTACGACAGGGTAGGGTCACCCCTCCACTTT.